This TCR beta chain appears in the sequencing data of a study of CD8 T cells in Susac syndrome. Background on the study: There were Susac syndrome patients who were therapy-naive at blood draw, others on corticosteroids, and others on intravenous immunoglobulin alone.

Susac syndrome patients met recently defined diagnostic criteria for definite or probable disease. Worth noting for this clonotype: The antigen remains unidentified.

Overall study results and limits: The CD4+ T cell repertoires that were profiled in Susac syndrome showed no clonal expansion.

Per germline, CDR1 SGHTA and CDR2 FQGNSA. Trimming removed 5 bases from V and 5 bases from J; junction bases left unmatched: 3. This CDR3 comprises 15 residues. Reverse transcription of 0.5 to 1 ug RNA was carried out with random hexamers. TCRdb recomputed calls from the immunoSEQ multiplex PCR reads with MiXCR, one row per CDR3 protein. The data contain just over 150,000 distinct CDR3 sequences, around 96% of them singletons. The sample consisted of CD4+ T cells from PBMCs. The clonotype comes from a human donor with Susac syndrome. The chain couples TRBV7-2 to TRBJ2-2, with 12 bases lining up with TRBD2. In DNA form, the CDR3 reads TGTGCCAGCAGCGAGGGGACTAGCGGGACCGGGGAGCTGTTTTTT. It encodes CASSEGTSGTGELFF. The full variable domain, in which reference TRBV7-2 and TRBJ2-2 provide the parts outside the CDR3, is GAGVSQSPSNKVTEKGKDVELRCDPISGHTALYWYRQSLGQGLEFLIYFQGNSAPDKSGLPSDRFSAERTGGSVSTLTIQRTQQEDSAVYLCASSEGTSGTGELFFGEGSRLTVL.